This T cell receptor (beta chain) came from a study of shared clonotypes between healthy human individuals. As for the study in general: Contributing individuals were a couple of females and a few males aged 18 to 49.

Concerning this clone: As yet, its antigen is unknown.

General study results and limits: Genetic and exposure-history diversity was limited by the few donors.

Profiling relied on immunoSEQ multiplex PCR, and the TCRdb table lists in-frame clones only, not all of them. The sample contains about 500,000 clones, about 74% of which appear only once. For genomic DNA, unsorted samples relied on about 90 million PBMCs. The CDR3 extends over 14 amino acids. V lost 7 bases and J lost 4, with 16 bases in between. Germline V gene lookup returns CDR1 MDHEN and CDR2 SYDVKM. The chain combines TRBV28 with TRBJ1-2, with no clear D. The TCR was taken from a woman between 40 and 55 years old in good health. Some clones in this sample may be carry-over from other donors' samples. Sequencing was performed on PBMCs. The CDR3 nucleotides are TGTGCCAGCAACCCGCCAGGAAGTATCTATGGCTACACCTTC. It codes for CASNPPGSIYGYTF.